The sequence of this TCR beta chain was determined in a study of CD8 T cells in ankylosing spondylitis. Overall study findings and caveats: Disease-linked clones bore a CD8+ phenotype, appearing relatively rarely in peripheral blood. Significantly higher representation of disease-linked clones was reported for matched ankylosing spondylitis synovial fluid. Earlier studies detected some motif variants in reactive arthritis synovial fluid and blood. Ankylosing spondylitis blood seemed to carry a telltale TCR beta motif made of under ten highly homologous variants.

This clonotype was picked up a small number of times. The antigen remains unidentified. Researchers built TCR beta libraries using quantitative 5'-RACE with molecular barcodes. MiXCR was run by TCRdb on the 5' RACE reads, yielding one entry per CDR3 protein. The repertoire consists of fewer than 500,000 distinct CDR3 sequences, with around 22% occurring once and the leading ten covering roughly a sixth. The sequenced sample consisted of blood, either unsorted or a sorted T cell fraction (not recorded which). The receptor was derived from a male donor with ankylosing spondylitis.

Written as DNA, the CDR3 is TGTGCCAGCAGCTTTAGCGGCTCCGGGGAGCTGTTTTTT. Its translation is CASSFSGSGELFF. The rearrangement uses TRBV7-9 and TRBJ2-2; a possible D gene is TRBD2 (6 bases). The CDR3 covers 13 residues. Germline V gene lookup returns CDR1 SEHNR and CDR2 FQNEAQ (reference sequence). V lost 3 bases and J 6 bases, leaving 8 bases between the germline ends. The full variable domain, in which reference TRBV7-9 and TRBJ2-2 provide the parts outside the CDR3, is DTGVSQNPRHKITKRGQNVTFRCDPISEHNRLYWYRQTLGQGPEFLTYFQNEAQLEKSRLLSDRFSAERPKGSFSTLEIQRTEQGDSAMYLCASSFSGSGELFFGEGSRLTVL.